The TCR beta chain described here comes from a study of T cells expressing NK-cell markers. The CDR3 is 14 residues long. In germline, CDR1 is MDHEN, CDR2 SYDVKM. Broader study findings: Clarity on HCMV specificity was lacking for the expanded NKG2C+ T cell clones. Several donors likewise had their CD3+CD56-NKG2C+ fraction led by these clonotypes.

As the method of synthesis, 5'RACE template switching with UMIs yielded TCR beta cDNA. TCRdb re-called the 5' RACE reads; one entry per CDR3 protein, DNA not given. The sample has about 120,000 distinct CDR3 sequences; the top ten hold around 18%. About this clonotype: The antigen is undetermined.

Material for sequencing was blood T cells: a sorted CD56 or NKG2C T cell subset, CD4+ or CD8+ T cells, or bulk PBMC T cells (not recorded which). This receptor was taken from a woman between 18 and 75 years old in good health. The rearrangement joins TRBV28 to TRBJ2-1; TCRdb selects TRBD2, and the lack of DNA leaves this call unchecked. The CDR3: CASRPGLAGGPSFF.